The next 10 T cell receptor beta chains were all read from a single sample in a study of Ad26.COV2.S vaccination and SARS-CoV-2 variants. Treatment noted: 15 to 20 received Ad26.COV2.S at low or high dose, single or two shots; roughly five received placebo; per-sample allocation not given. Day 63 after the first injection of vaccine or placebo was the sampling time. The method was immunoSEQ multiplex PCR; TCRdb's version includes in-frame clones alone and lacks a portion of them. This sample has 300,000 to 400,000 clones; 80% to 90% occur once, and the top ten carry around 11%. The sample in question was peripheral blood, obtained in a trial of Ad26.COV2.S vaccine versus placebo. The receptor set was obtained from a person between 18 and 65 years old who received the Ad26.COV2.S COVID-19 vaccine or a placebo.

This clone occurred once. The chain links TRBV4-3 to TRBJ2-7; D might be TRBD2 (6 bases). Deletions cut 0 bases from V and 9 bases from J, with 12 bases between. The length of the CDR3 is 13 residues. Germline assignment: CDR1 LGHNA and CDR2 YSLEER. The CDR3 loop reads CASSQDLGGRQYF. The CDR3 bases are TGCGCCAGCAGCCAAGATCTGGGGGGACGGCAGTACTTC.

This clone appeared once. The CDR3: CASSTQDSRDQPQHF. The CDR3 nucleotides are TGTGCCAGTAGTACCCAGGACAGCAGGGATCAGCCCCAGCATTTT. This chain connects TRBV19 to TRBJ1-5; tentatively, D is TRBD1 (6 bases). The CDR3 extends over 15 amino acids. The V gene lost 4 bases and the J gene lost 5 bases, with 15 bases spanning the gap. CDR1 is LNHDA, CDR2 SQIVND, per germline (reference sequence).

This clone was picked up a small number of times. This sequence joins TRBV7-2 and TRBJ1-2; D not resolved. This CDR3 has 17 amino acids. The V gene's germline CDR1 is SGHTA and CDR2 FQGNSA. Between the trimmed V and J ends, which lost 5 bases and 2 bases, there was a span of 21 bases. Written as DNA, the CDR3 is TGTGCCAGCAGCCCAGACCTCCAGTACTCACAAAACTATGGCTACACCTTC. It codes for CASSPDLQYSQNYGYTF.

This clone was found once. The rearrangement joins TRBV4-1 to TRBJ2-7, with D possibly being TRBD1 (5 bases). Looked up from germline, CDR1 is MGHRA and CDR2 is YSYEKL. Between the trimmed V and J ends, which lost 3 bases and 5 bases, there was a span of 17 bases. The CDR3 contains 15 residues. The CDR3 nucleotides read TGCGCCAGCAGCCACGTTAGGGGAAGAGGTAACGAGCAGTACTTC. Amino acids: CASSHVRGRGNEQYF.

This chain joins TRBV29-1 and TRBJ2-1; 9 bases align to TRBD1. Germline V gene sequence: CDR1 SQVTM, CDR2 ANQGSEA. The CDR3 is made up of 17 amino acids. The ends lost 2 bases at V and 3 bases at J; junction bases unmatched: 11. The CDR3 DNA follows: TGCAGCGTTGAAACCCTCCCGGGACAGGGTAGCTACAATGAGCAGTTCTTC. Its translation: CSVETLPGQGSYNEQFF.

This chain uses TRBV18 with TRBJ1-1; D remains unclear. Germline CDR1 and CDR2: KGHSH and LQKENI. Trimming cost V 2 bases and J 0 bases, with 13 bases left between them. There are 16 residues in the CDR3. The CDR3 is CASSPGLGAMNTEAFF. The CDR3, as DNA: TGTGCCAGCTCACCAGGGCTCGGAGCTATGAACACTGAAGCTTTCTTT.

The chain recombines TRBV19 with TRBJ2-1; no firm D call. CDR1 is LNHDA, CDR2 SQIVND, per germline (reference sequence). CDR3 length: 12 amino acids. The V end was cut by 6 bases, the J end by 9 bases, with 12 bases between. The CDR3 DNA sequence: TGTGCCAGTAGAATCGGTGGCAGTGAGCAGTTCTTC. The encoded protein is CASRIGGSEQFF.

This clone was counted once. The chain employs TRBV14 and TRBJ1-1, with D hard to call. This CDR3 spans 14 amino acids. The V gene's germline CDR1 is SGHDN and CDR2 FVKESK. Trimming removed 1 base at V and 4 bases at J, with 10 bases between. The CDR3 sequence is CASSQGRVGTEAFF. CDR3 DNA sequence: TGTGCCAGCAGCCAAGGAAGGGTGGGCACTGAAGCTTTCTTT.

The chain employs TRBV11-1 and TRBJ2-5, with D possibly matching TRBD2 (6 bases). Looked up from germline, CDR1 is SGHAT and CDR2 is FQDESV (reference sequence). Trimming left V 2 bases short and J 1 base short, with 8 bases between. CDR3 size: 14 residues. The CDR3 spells CASSLMGGQETQYF. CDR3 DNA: TGTGCCAGCAGCTTAATGGGAGGCCAAGAGACCCAGTACTTC.

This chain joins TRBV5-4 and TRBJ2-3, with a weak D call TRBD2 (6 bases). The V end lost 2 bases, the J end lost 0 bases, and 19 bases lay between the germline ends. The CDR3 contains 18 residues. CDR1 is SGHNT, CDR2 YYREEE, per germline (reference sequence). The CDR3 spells CASSLSSGVDSSTDTQYF. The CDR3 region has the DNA TGTGCCAGCAGCTTAAGTAGCGGAGTAGATTCTAGCACAGATACGCAGTATTTT.